This is a list of T cell receptor beta chains from one sample in a study of control samples from healthy donors and cancer patients. The assay was immunoSEQ multiplex PCR, and TCRdb's table has in-frame clones only and misses some. Here the sample spans fewer than 15,000 clones, approximately 95% being singletons. The specimen sequenced was PBMCs. Every receptor here comes from a man in his 70s with head and neck cancer. Each CDR3 is given with its conserved first and last residue. A D gene is named only where the DNA matches it firmly. Size is stated for part of the rows, as once, few or many counts, or as a class when the clone is expanded.

clone size	V gene	D gene	J gene	CDR3 DNA	CDR3 protein
-	TRBV9	TRBD1	TRBJ2-5	TGTGCCAGCAGCGTAGACAGGGGAGAGACCCAGTACTTC	CASSVDRGETQYF
-	TRBV6-2/TRBV6-3	-	TRBJ2-1	TGTGCCAGCAGTTTAGGCTACAATGAGCAGTTCTTC	CASSLGYNEQFF
-	TRBV5-6	TRBD1	TRBJ1-1	TGTGCCAGCGACAGGGGAGCCGACACTGAAGCTTTCTTT	CASDRGADTEAFF
-	TRBV7-9	TRBD1	TRBJ2-7	TGTGCCAGCAGCCGCAACCGGGACAGGCTGTACGAGCAGTACTTC	CASSRNRDRLYEQYF
-	TRBV6-5	TRBD2	TRBJ2-7	TGTGCCAGCTGGGTAGCGGGAGGAAACGAGCAGTACTTC	CASWVAGGNEQYF
-	TRBV11-2	-	TRBJ2-7	TGTGCCAGCAGCCCGAGGGGGGGAGCGATCTCCTACGAGCAGTACTTC	CASSPRGGAISYEQYF
-	TRBV12-3/TRBV12-4	-	TRBJ2-2	TGTGCCAGCAGTTTGGGGGAAGGGGAGCTGTTTTTT	CASSLGEGELFF
-	TRBV9	TRBD2	TRBJ2-3	TGTGCCAGCAGCGTGAAAGCGGGAGGTTATACTAGCACAGATACGCAGTATTTT	CASSVKAGGYTSTDTQYF
-	TRBV29-1	-	TRBJ1-1	TGCAGCGTTGAAAGGGACATGAACACTGAAGCTTTCTTT	CSVERDMNTEAFF
-	TRBV27	-	TRBJ1-6	TGTGCCAGCAGCACGCCGGGCCCATATAATTCACCCCTCCACTTT	CASSTPGPYNSPLHF
-	TRBV7-8	-	TRBJ2-2	TGTGCCAGCAGCTTGGGAACAGGGAGGGGCACCGGGGAGCTGTTTTTT	CASSLGTGRGTGELFF
-	TRBV12-3/TRBV12-4	-	TRBJ2-3	TGTGCCAGCAGGACGGGGGGCACAGATACGCAGTATTTT	CASRTGGTDTQYF
-	TRBV20-1	-	TRBJ2-7	TGCAGTGCCCAGGAGGGCGAGCAGTACTTC	CSAQEGEQYF
-	TRBV19	-	TRBJ2-7	TGTGCCAGTAGTATGGGTCGGCACTACGAGCAGTACTTC	CASSMGRHYEQYF
-	TRBV6-6	-	TRBJ1-3	TGTGCCAGCAGTTACTCGGGTCAGGCCGAAAACACCATATATTTT	CASSYSGQAENTIYF
-	TRBV6-5	-	TRBJ2-7	TGTGCCAGCAGTTACTCGATCATGCAGTACTACGAGCAGTACTTC	CASSYSIMQYYEQYF
-	TRBV7-2	TRBD2	TRBJ2-5	TGTGCCAGCAGCCCCCGACTAGCGGGGGGAGAGACCCAGTACTTC	CASSPRLAGGETQYF
-	TRBV3-1/TRBV3-2	TRBD2	TRBJ2-7	TGTGCCAGCAGCCAAGATCTACTAGCGGGGCTCTACGAGCAGTACTTC	CASSQDLLAGLYEQYF
-	TRBV7-9	TRBD2	TRBJ2-5	TGTGCCAGCAGCTTGTCTAGCGGGAGGGGGGAGACCCAGTACTTC	CASSLSSGRGETQYF
-	TRBV5-6	-	TRBJ2-7	TGTGCCAGCAGCTCTTCCTACGAGCAGTACTTC	CASSSSYEQYF
-	TRBV30	-	TRBJ2-1	TGTGCCTGGATAGGCCGGGACATCCCGTTCTTC	CAWIGRDIPFF
-	TRBV5-1	TRBD2	TRBJ2-1	TGCGCCAGCAGCGACCAGACTAGCGGGAGCGCTCAAACGTTCTTC	CASSDQTSGSAQTFF
-	TRBV9	-	TRBJ1-1	TGTGCCAGCAGCGTAGTGGGGGGCCCGAACACTGAAGCTTTCTTT	CASSVVGGPNTEAFF
-	TRBV6-5	TRBD1	TRBJ2-7	TGTGCCAGCAGCCCAGGGACAGGGCGGTACGAGCAGTACTTC	CASSPGTGRYEQYF
-	TRBV6-5	-	TRBJ2-1	TGTGCCAGCGGAGGGAGCCTCTCCTACAATGAGCAGTTCTTC	CASGGSLSYNEQFF
-	TRBV5-4	TRBD2	TRBJ2-7	TGTGCCAGCAGCCTTGAACTAGCGGGGTCTGGGGAGCAGTACTTC	CASSLELAGSGEQYF
-	TRBV21-1	-	TRBJ1-1	TGTGCCAGCAGCAATGAAGTGGAGGCGCCCATGAACACTGAAGCTTTCTTT	CASSNEVEAPMNTEAFF
-	TRBV7-9	-	TRBJ2-2	TGTGCCAGCAGCTCAAGGCGGAGGGTAACGAACACCGGGGAGCTGTTTTTT	CASSSRRRVTNTGELFF
-	TRBV9	-	TRBJ2-7	TGTGCCAGCAGCCAAGGGCCGGGCTACGAGCAGTACTTC	CASSQGPGYEQYF
-	TRBV9	TRBD2	TRBJ2-7	TGTGCCAGCAGCCACGGGGCCTTAGCGGGAGATAACAAGCAGTACTTC	CASSHGALAGDNKQYF
-	TRBV6-5	-	TRBJ1-2	TGTGCCAGCAAGACAGACCATCTCTATGGCTACACCTTC	CASKTDHLYGYTF
-	TRBV3-1/TRBV3-2	-	TRBJ1-2	TGTGCCACCACAGGAAACTATGGCTACACCTTC	CATTGNYGYTF
-	TRBV3-1/TRBV3-2	-	TRBJ2-5	TGTGCCAGCAGCCATGAACAAGAGACCCAGTACTTC	CASSHEQETQYF
once	TRBV6-6	-	TRBJ1-2	TGTGCCAGCAGGCGGGCCGCCGACTCTAACTATGGCTACACCTTC	CASRRAADSNYGYTF
-	TRBV30	TRBD2	TRBJ2-1	TGTGCCTGGGGGGGACTAGCGGGCCGGCGCCATGAGCAGTTCTTC	CAWGGLAGRRHEQFF
-	TRBV24-1	TRBD1	TRBJ1-2	TGTGCCACCAGTGACGGGGACAGGAACTATGGCTACACCTTC	CATSDGDRNYGYTF
once	TRBV5-6	-	TRBJ1-3	TGTGCCAGCAGCGCCCAGGGATCTGGAAACACCATATATTTT	CASSAQGSGNTIYF
-	TRBV11-2	TRBD2	TRBJ2-1	TGTGCCAGCAGCTTACGACTAGCGGGGACCTCCTACAATGAGCAGTTCTTC	CASSLRLAGTSYNEQFF
-	TRBV28	-	TRBJ1-1	TGTGCCAGCAGTTTATGGGGCCGGACCTACACTGAAGCTTTCTTT	CASSLWGRTYTEAFF
once	TRBV28	TRBD1	TRBJ2-7	TGTGCCAGCAGCACCGGGACAGGGATAAACGAGCAGTACTTC	CASSTGTGINEQYF
-	TRBV6-1	TRBD2	TRBJ2-5	TGTGCCAGCAGTGAAGTCGGGAACGGGGGGCAAGAGACCCAGTACTTC	CASSEVGNGGQETQYF
-	TRBV6-4	-	TRBJ1-1	TGTGCCAGCAGTGAACAGCCGAACACTGAAGCTTTCTTT	CASSEQPNTEAFF
-	TRBV7-9	TRBD1	TRBJ2-7	TGTGCCAGCAGCTTGGCCGGGACAGGGGTATACGAGCAGTACTTC	CASSLAGTGVYEQYF
-	TRBV5-4	-	TRBJ2-1	TGTGCCAGCAGCTTGGGCGGGGTGAGCTCCTACAATGAGCAGTTCTTC	CASSLGGVSSYNEQFF
-	TRBV7-3	-	TRBJ1-4	TGTGCCAGCAGCTTAGGGGGAAATGAAAAACTGTTTTTT	CASSLGGNEKLFF
-	TRBV7-9	TRBD2	TRBJ2-5	TGTGCCAGCAGCCCGAAGCCGGGACTAGCGGGAGGACGGGGGGAGACCCAGTACTTC	CASSPKPGLAGGRGETQYF